This TCR beta chain emerged from a study of shared clonotypes between healthy human individuals. Study-wide points: Represented diversity (both genetic and exposure-history) was limited by the small number of donors.

Using about 0.2 ug DNA, approximately 27,000 T cell genomes, the sorted-subset replicate PCRs were run. The assay was immunoSEQ multiplex PCR, and TCRdb's table has in-frame clones only and misses some. Of 2 million to 2.5 million clones in the sample, 93% were seen once. About this clone: The antigen is unknown.

CDR1 and CDR2 (germline): MNHNS, SASEGT. This CDR3 has 14 residues. The V and J ends lost 1 base and 5 bases respectively, with 11 bases between them. Division of CD4+ cells produced a CD45RA+ naive subset and a CD45RA-negative memory subset. The sequence came from a man between 18 and 29 years old in good health. Some clones in this sample may be carry-over from other donors' samples. The sample taken for sequencing was naive CD4+ T cells from PBMCs. Subset defined: CD45RA+ positively selected. This chain links TRBV6-1 with TRBJ1-1; D is uncertain. The CDR3 nucleotides are TGTGCCAGCAGTGAAGAGGGTCTGTGGACTGAAGCTTTCTTT. Amino acids: CASSEEGLWTEAFF.